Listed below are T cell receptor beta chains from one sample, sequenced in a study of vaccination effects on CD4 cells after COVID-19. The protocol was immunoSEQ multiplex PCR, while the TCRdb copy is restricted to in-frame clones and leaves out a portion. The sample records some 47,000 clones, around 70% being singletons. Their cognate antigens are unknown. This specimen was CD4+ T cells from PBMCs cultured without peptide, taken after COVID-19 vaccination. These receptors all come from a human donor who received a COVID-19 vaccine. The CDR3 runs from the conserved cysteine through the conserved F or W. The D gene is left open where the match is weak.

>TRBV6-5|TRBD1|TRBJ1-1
CATGTGKVPFF
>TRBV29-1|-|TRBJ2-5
CSVGGEWETQYF
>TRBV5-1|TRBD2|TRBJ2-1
CASSLASGSSYNEQFF
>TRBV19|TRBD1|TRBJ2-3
CASTGQGRSSDTQYF
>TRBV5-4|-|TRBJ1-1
CASSLWGSTEAFF
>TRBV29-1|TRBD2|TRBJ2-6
CSVVAGGPIPSGANVLTF
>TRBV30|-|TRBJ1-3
CAWSARGNTIYF
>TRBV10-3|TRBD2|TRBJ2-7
CAISSGLAGAFYEQYF
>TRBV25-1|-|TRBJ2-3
CASTGLAPGTQYF
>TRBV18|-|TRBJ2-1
CASSPPQRTEQFF
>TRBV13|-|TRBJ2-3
CASSLPQDGFSTDTQYF
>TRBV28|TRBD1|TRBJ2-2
CASSWTGLNTGELFF
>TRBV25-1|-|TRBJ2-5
CASSEYYGAGLETQYF
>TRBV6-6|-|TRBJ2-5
CASSSEKTQYF
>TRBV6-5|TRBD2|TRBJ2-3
CASSYLAGTQYF
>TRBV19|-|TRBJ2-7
CASSKRDNYEQYF
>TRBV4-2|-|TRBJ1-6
CASSQGATSYNSPLHF
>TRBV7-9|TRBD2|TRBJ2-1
CASSRTSGRGVGEQFF
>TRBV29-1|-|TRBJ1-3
CSVEPSTGNTIYF
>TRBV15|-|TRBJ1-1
CATSSPQGMMNTEAFF
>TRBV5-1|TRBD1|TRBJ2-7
CASCRGQGSYEQYF
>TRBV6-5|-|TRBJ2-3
CASSLQGSSTDTQYF
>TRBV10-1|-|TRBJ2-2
CASSKGGGRTGELFF
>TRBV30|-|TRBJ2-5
CAWSVRLRETQYF
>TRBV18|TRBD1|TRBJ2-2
CASSPQGALDTGELFF
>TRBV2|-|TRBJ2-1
CASSVYEQFF
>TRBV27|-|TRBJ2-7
CASRYLSGLSDEQYF
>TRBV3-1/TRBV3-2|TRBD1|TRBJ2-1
CASSQEVHRGNRYNEQFF
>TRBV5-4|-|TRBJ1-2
CASSMSQRGYTF
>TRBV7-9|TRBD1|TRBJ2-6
CASSLDRPSGANVLTF
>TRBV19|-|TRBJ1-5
CASSTPGDSNQPQHF